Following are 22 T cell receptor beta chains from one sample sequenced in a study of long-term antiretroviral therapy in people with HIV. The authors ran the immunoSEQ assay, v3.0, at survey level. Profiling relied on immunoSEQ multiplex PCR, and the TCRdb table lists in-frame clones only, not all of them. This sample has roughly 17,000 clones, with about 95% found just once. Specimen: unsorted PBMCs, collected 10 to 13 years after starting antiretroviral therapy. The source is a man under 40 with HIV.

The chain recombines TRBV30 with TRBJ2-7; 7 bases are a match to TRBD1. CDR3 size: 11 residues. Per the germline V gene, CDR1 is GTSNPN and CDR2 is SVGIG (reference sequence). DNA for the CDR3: TGTGCTGCCGGGACAGCCTACGAGCAGTACTTC. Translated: CAAGTAYEQYF. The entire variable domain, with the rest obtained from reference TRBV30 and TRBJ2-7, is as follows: SQTIHQWPATLVQPVGSPLSLECTVEGTSNPNLYWYRQAAGRGLQLLFYSVGIGQISSEVPQNLSASRPQDRQFILSSKKLLLSDSGFYLCAAGTAYEQYFGPGTRLTVT.

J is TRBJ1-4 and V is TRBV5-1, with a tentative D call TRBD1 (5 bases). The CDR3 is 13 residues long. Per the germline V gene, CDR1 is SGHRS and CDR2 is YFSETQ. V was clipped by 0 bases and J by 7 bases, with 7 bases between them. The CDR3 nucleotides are TGCGCCAGCAGCTTGGTTGGGGCTGAAAAACTGTTTTTT. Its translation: CASSLVGAEKLFF. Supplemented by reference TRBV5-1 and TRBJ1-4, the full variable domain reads KAGVTQTPRYLIKTRGQQVTLSCSPISGHRSVSWYQQTPGQGLQFLFEYFSETQRNKGNFPGRFSGRQFSNSRSEMNVSTLELGDSALYLCASSLVGAEKLFFGSGTQLSVL.

DNA for the CDR3: TGCGCCAGCAGCTTGGAAGGGGAAAGCTCCTACAATGAGCAGTTCTTC. It is translated as CASSLEGESSYNEQFF. V usage is TRBV5-1 and J usage is TRBJ2-1; D is perhaps TRBD1 (5 bases). The V end lost 0 bases, the J end lost 0 bases, and 10 bases lay between the germline ends. The length of the CDR3 is 16 residues. The germline V gene encodes CDR1 SGHRS and CDR2 YFSETQ.

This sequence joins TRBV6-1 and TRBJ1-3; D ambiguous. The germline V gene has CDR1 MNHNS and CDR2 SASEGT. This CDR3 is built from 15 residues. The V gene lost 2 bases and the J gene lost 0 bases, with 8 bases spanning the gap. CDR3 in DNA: TGTGCCAGCAGTGAAATGACCTTCTCTGGAAACACCATATATTTT. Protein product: CASSEMTFSGNTIYF.

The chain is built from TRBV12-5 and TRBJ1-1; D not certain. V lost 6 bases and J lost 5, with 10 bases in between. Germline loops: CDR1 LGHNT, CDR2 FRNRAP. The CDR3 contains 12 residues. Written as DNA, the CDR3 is TGTGCTAGTGGCCATGGTGGTACTGAAGCTTTCTTT. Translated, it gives CASGHGGTEAFF.

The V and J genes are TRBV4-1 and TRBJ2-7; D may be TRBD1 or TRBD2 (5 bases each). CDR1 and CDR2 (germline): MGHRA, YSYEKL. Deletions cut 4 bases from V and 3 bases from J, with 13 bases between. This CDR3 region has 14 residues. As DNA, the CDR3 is TGCGCCAGCAGCCCTTGGGACGGATTCTACGAGCAGTACTTC. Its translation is CASSPWDGFYEQYF.

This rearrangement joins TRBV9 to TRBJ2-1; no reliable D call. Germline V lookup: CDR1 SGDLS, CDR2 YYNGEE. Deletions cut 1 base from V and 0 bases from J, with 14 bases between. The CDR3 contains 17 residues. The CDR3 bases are TGTGCCAGCAGCGTATCCCCCACGGCGCACTCCTACAATGAGCAGTTCTTC. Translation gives CASSVSPTAHSYNEQFF.

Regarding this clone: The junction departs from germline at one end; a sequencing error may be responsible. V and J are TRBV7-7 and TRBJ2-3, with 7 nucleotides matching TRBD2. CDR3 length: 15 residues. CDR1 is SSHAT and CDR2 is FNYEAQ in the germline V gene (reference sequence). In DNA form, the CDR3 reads TGTGCTAGCAGCCAGGCCGGGACCTTGGGGGGGACGCAGTATTTT. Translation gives CASSQAGTLGGTQYF.

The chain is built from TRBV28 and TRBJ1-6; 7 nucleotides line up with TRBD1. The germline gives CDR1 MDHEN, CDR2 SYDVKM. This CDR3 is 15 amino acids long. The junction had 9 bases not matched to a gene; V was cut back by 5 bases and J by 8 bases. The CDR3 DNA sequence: TGTGCCAGCAGTGCCCGACAGGGAAAATATTCACCCCTCCACTTT. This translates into CASSARQGKYSPLHF.

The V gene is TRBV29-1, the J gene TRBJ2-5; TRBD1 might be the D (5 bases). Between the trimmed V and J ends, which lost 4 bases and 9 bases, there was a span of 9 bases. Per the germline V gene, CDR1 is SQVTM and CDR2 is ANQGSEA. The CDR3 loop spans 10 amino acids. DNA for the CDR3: TGCAGCGTTGTCAGGGCGGCCCAGTACTTC. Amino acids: CSVVRAAQYF.

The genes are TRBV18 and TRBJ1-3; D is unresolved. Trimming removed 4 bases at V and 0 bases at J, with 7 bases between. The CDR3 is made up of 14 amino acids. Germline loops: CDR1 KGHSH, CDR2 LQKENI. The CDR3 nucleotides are TGTGCCAGCTCACTTGGGCTCTCTGGAAACACCATATATTTT. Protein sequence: CASSLGLSGNTIYF. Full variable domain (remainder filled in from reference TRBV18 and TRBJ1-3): NAGVMQNPRHLVRRRGQEARLRCSPMKGHSHVYWYRQLPEEGLKFMVYLQKENIIDESGMPKERFSAEFPKEGPSILRIQQVVRGDSAAYFCASSLGLSGNTIYFGEGSWLTVV.

The CDR3 reads CASLTGRGGRADTQYF. CDR3 DNA: TGTGCCAGCCTCACCGGGCGGGGGGGACGTGCAGATACGCAGTATTTT. The rearrangement uses TRBV7-8 and TRBJ2-3; 9 bases line up with TRBD2. With V trimmed by 8 bases and J by 4 bases, 13 bases remained unmatched. Germline assignment: CDR1 SGHVS and CDR2 FQNEAQ. The CDR3 totals 16 residues.

CDR3 protein: CASSPLGSKYF. In DNA, the CDR3 is TGTGCCAGCAGCCCTTTGGGATCCAAGTACTTC. The chain recombines TRBV5-8 with TRBJ2-7; D ambiguous. The germline gives CDR1 SGHTS, CDR2 YDEGEE. This CDR3 contains 11 residues. V was trimmed by 4 bases and J by 11 bases, leaving 13 bases between them. The full variable domain, its missing parts supplied by reference TRBV5-8 and TRBJ2-7, is EAGVTQSPTHLIKTRGQQATLRCSPISGHTSVYWYQQALGLGLQFLLWYDEGEERNRGNFPPRFSGRQFPNYSSELNVNALELEDSALYLCASSPLGSKYFGPGTRLTVT.

This CDR3 is CASSLAGSSYNEQFF. In DNA form, the CDR3 reads TGTGCCAGCAGCTTGGCGGGGAGCTCCTACAATGAGCAGTTCTTC. The rearrangement links TRBV5-4 to TRBJ2-1; a possible D gene is TRBD2 (5 bases). The CDR3 sequence is 15 residues long. V was pared by 0 bases and J by 0 bases, with 7 bases between. The germline gives CDR1 SGHNT, CDR2 YYREEE (reference sequence).

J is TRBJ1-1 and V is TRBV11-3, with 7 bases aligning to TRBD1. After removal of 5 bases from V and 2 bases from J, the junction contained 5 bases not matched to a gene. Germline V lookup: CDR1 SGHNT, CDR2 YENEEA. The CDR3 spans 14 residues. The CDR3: CASSPRGPNTEAFF. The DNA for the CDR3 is TGTGCCAGCAGCCCTAGGGGGCCAAACACTGAAGCTTTCTTT.

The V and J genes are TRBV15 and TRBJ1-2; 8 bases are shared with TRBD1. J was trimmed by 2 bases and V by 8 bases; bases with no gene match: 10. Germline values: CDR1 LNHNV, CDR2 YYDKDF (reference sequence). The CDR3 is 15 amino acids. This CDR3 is CATLPGRDRNYGYTF. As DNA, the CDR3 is TGTGCCACCCTACCGGGGAGGGACAGGAACTATGGCTACACCTTC. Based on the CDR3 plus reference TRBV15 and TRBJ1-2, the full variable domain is DAMVIQNPRYQVTQFGKPVTLSCSQTLNHNVMYWYQQKSSQAPKLLFHYYDKDFNNEADTPDNFQSRRPNTSFCFLDIRSPGLGDTAMYLCATLPGRDRNYGYTFGSGTRLTVV.

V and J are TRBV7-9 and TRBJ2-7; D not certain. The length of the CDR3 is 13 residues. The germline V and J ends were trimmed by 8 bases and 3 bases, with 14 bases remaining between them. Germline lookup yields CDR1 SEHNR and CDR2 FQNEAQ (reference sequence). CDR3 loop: CASRPSSDYEQYF. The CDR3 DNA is TGTGCCAGCCGCCCAAGCAGTGACTACGAGCAGTACTTC.

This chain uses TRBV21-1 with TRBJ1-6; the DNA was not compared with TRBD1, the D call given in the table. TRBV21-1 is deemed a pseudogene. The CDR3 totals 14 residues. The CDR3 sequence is CASTKAGIYSPLHF. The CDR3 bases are TGTGCCAGCACGAAGGCAGGAATCTATTCACCCCTCCACTTT.

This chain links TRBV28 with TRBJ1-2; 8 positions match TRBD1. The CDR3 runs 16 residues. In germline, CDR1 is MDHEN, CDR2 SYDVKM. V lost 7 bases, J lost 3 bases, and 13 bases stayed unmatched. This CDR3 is CASTKAWTGPDYGYTF. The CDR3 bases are TGTGCCAGCACCAAGGCGTGGACAGGGCCAGACTATGGCTACACCTTC.

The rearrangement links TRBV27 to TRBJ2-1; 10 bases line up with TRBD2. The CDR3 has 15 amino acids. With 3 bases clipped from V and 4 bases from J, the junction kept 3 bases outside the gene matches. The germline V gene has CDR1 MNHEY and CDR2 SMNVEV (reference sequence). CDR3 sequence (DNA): TGTGCCAGCAGTTTGGGTAGCGGGGGGTACAATGAGCAGTTCTTC. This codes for CASSLGSGGYNEQFF.

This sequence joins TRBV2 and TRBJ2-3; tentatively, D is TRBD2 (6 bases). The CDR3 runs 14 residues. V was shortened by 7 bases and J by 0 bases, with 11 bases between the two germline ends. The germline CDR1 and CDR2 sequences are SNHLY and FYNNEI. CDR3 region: CASKEGTSTDTQYF. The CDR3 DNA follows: TGTGCCAGCAAGGAGGGGACTAGCACAGATACGCAGTATTTT.

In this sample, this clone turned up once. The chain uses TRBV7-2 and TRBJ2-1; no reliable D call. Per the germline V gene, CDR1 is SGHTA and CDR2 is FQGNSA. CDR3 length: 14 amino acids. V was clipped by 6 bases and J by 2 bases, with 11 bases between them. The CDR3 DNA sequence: TGTGCCAGCAGAAGGCAGGCTACCTACAATGAGCAGTTCTTC. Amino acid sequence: CASRRQATYNEQFF. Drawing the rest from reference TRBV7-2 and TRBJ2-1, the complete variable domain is GAGVSQSPSNKVTEKGKDVELRCDPISGHTALYWYRQSLGQGLEFLIYFQGNSAPDKSGLPSDRFSAERTGGSVSTLTIQRTQQEDSAVYLCASRRQATYNEQFFGPGTRLTVL.